Each of the 17 T cell receptor beta chains below was sequenced from the same sample in a study of CD8 T cells in ankylosing spondylitis. Notes on the study in general: Ankylosing spondylitis blood seemed to carry a telltale TCR beta motif made of under ten highly homologous variants.

TCRdb processed the 5' RACE reads anew with MiXCR; each CDR3 protein has one entry. Altogether about 540,000 distinct CDR3 sequences are present, roughly 13% being singletons, with the ten largest covering 6.8%. Their cognate antigens are unknown. The sequenced sample consisted of blood, either unsorted or a sorted T cell fraction (not recorded which). The receptors were sampled from a male donor with ankylosing spondylitis.

This clonotype came up many times. This chain links TRBV29-1 with TRBJ1-5, with TRBD1 identical over 7 bases. Trimming cost V 5 bases and J 2 bases; bases outside gene matches: 9. CDR3 length: 15 amino acids. The germline CDR1 and CDR2 sequences are SQVTM and ANQGSEA. CDR3: CSVIEGATGNQPQHF. Here the CDR3 DNA reads TGCAGCGTTATTGAGGGGGCGACTGGCAATCAGCCCCAGCATTTT.

At least ten counts were recorded for this clonotype. The rearrangement joins TRBV5-1 to TRBJ1-1, with TRBD1 matching 7 bases. The CDR3 spans 17 residues. V was pared by 6 bases and J by 3 bases, with 17 bases of the junction left unmatched. Germline V gives CDR1 SGHRS, CDR2 YFSETQ. Here the CDR3 DNA reads TGCGCCAGCAACTTAGGACAGGTAGGGCCCCGGCACACTGAAGCTTTCTTT. Protein: CASNLGQVGPRHTEAFF. The full variable domain, rest sourced from reference TRBV5-1 and TRBJ1-1, is KAGVTQTPRYLIKTRGQQVTLSCSPISGHRSVSWYQQTPGQGLQFLFEYFSETQRNKGNFPGRFSGRQFSNSRSEMNVSTLELGDSALYLCASNLGQVGPRHTEAFFGQGTRLTVV.

The table lists this clonotype with a few counts. This chain links TRBV5-1 with TRBJ1-1; D remains ambiguous. The V gene's germline CDR1 is SGHRS and CDR2 YFSETQ. The CDR3 is made up of 15 amino acids. Trimming took off 4 bases at V and 2 bases at J, with 15 bases between the two ends. This CDR3 is CASSLGARHNTEAFF. In nucleotides, the CDR3 is TGCGCCAGCAGCCTGGGAGCTCGGCATAACACTGAAGCTTTCTTT.

This chain joins TRBV6-5 and TRBJ2-5; maybe TRBD1 (5 bases). V was trimmed by 2 bases and J by 5 bases, leaving 15 bases between them. Germline CDR1 and CDR2: MNHEY and SVGAGI. The CDR3 sequence is 15 residues long. CDR3 sequence: CASSYGWGLGETQYF. The CDR3 DNA follows: TGTGCCAGCAGTTACGGTTGGGGCCTGGGGGAGACCCAGTACTTC.

This clonotype was observed a handful of times. V is TRBV19 and J is TRBJ1-4; no definite D call. The CDR3 loop spans 13 amino acids. Germline values: CDR1 LNHDA, CDR2 SQIVND (reference sequence). The V end was cut by 3 bases, the J end by 8 bases, with 10 bases between. The chain's CDR3 is CASSIDWQEKLFF. CDR3 DNA sequence: TGTGCCAGTAGTATCGACTGGCAAGAAAAACTGTTTTTT.

Many counts were recorded for this clonotype. This sequence joins TRBV4-1 and TRBJ2-1; TRBD1 aligns across 9 bases. Germline CDR1 and CDR2: MGHRA and YSYEKL. The CDR3 runs to 19 residues. V shed 1 base, J shed 0 bases, and the junction held 10 bases outside the gene matches. The CDR3 nucleotides read TGCGCCAGCAGCCAAGTAAGGACAGGGGCCCCATCCTCCTACAATGAGCAGTTCTTC. Amino acids: CASSQVRTGAPSSYNEQFF.

This chain joins TRBV24-1 and TRBJ2-7; D ambiguous. Germline values: CDR1 KGHDR, CDR2 SFDVKD. The CDR3 is 10 amino acids. V lost 9 bases and J lost 5, with 7 bases in between. The CDR3 loop is CATVPNEQYV. The DNA of the CDR3 is TGTGCCACCGTACCAAACGAGCAGTACGTC.

The chain combines TRBV10-3 with TRBJ2-1; TRBD2 matches 9 bases. This CDR3 is 15 amino acids long. Trimming removed 4 bases from V and 2 bases from J; junction bases left unmatched: 3. Germline CDR1 and CDR2: ENHRY and SYGVKD. The CDR3 bases are TGTGCCATCAGTGGAGCGGGAGGAACCTACAATGAGCAGTTCTTC. This encodes CAISGAGGTYNEQFF.

The chain joins TRBV7-6 to TRBJ2-5; 14 positions match TRBD2. The CDR3 spans 18 residues. V lost 5 bases and J lost 5; bases outside the gene matches: 13. Per germline, CDR1 SGHVS and CDR2 FNYEAQ. The CDR3 DNA sequence: TGTGCCAGCAGCCCCGGACTAGCGGGAGGTAGGGGTCTCGAGACCCAGTACTTC. Amino acid sequence: CASSPGLAGGRGLETQYF.

The chain combines TRBV14 with TRBJ2-1; no reliable D call. Trimming took 0 bases from V and 4 from J, leaving 10 bases between them. The CDR3 spans 15 residues. CDR1 and CDR2 from the germline V gene are SGHDN and FVKESK. Here the CDR3 DNA reads TGTGCCAGCAGCCAAGATCAGCACAGATACAATGAGCAGTTCTTC. Protein product: CASSQDQHRYNEQFF.

This clonotype was seen many times. The chain uses TRBV7-9 and TRBJ2-1; 10 bases align to TRBD2. After removal of 5 bases from V and 3 bases from J, the junction contained 1 base not matched to a gene. The CDR3 has 14 amino acids. Germline lookup yields CDR1 SEHNR and CDR2 FQNEAQ (reference sequence). The CDR3 region is CASSRTSGYNEQFF. The CDR3 DNA is TGTGCCAGCAGCCGGACTAGCGGCTACAATGAGCAGTTCTTC.

This clonotype was seen ten or more times. V is TRBV24-1 and J is TRBJ2-6; TRBD1 matches at 7 bases. Germline V gene lookup returns CDR1 KGHDR and CDR2 SFDVKD. CDR3 length: 16 amino acids. Trimming at V came to 3 bases and at J to 4 bases, leaving 5 bases not matched to a gene. For the CDR3, the DNA is TGTGCCACCAGTGATCCTACAGGGGCCGGGGCCAACGTCCTGACTTTC. This translates into CATSDPTGAGANVLTF.

The table lists this clonotype with many counts. This chain uses TRBV3-1 with TRBJ2-5; 7 bases fit TRBD1. The CDR3 extends over 12 amino acids. V shed 4 bases and J 9 bases; nucleotides not matched to a gene: 5. Germline-derived CDR1 and CDR2 are LGHDT and YNNKEL (reference sequence). The CDR3 is CASSLQQGPQYF. In nucleotides, the CDR3 is TGTGCCAGCAGCCTACAACAGGGGCCCCAGTACTTC.

The chain uses TRBV18 and TRBJ2-7; TRBD1 matches 8 bases. Germline V gene data show CDR1 as KGHSH and CDR2 as LQKENI. The V gene end was trimmed by 3 bases and the J gene end by 3 bases; junction bases not matched to a gene: 7. CDR3 length: 15 amino acids. CDR3: CASSPGQARGYEQYV. In nucleotides, the CDR3 is TGTGCCAGCTCACCGGGACAGGCGAGGGGCTACGAGCAGTACGTC.

This clonotype was detected a few times. The V and J genes are TRBV20-1 and TRBJ2-7, with D hard to call. V was cut by 3 bases and J by 3 bases, with 9 bases left in between. CDR1 and CDR2 from the germline V gene are DFQATT and SNEGSKA (reference sequence). The length of the CDR3 is 12 residues. The CDR3 loop reads CSASRLYYEQYF. The CDR3 bases are TGCAGTGCTAGTCGACTCTACTACGAGCAGTACTTC.

This clonotype was counted between two and nine times. This chain links TRBV28 with TRBJ2-3; a possible D gene is TRBD2 (5 bases). The ends were cut back, 4 bases at V and 2 bases at J, with 19 bases in the middle. Germline lookup yields CDR1 MDHEN and CDR2 SYDVKM. This CDR3 contains 17 residues. The CDR3 spells CASSSRMRVLSTDTQYF. CDR3 sequence (DNA): TGTGCCAGCAGTTCGAGGATGAGGGTGTTGTCCACAGATACGCAGTATTTT.

The J gene is TRBJ2-1, the V gene TRBV20-1, with TRBD2 matching over 13 bases. Germline V CDR1 and CDR2: DFQATT, SNEGSKA (reference sequence). The CDR3 extends over 15 amino acids. V lost 5 bases to trimming and J lost 7 bases; unmatched junction nucleotides: 8. The CDR3 spells CSALYPGLAGNEQFF. The CDR3 DNA reads TGCAGTGCTCTATATCCGGGACTAGCGGGGAATGAGCAGTTCTTC.